This TCR beta chain was sequenced in a study of T cell changes during pregnancy in multiple sclerosis. Produced via immunoSEQ multiplex PCR; TCRdb's table is partial and in-frame only. The table includes about 110,000 clones, more than 85% detected once. The germline V gene encodes CDR1 LNHDA and CDR2 SQIVND (reference sequence). The V segment lost 4 bases and the J segment 4 bases; nucleotides outside the gene matches: 2. The CDR3 runs 13 residues. The clonotype originates from a female donor with multiple sclerosis, enrolled in a pregnancy study. The chain combines TRBV19 with TRBJ2-5, with TRBD2 identical over 8 bases. The sequences come from peripheral blood, collected in the third trimester of pregnancy. CDR3 coding DNA: TGTGCCAGTAGTAAAGGACTAGCAGAGACCCAGTACTTC. Its protein is CASSKGLAETQYF.